This section outlines one T cell receptor beta chain sequence together with its context. The V gene's germline CDR1 is SGHTA and CDR2 FQGNSA. Trimming took 7 bases from V and 0 from J, leaving 23 bases between them. This CDR3 spans 18 amino acids. The sample belongs to a study of blood T cell repertoires in COVID-19. Some clones are missing from TCRdb's copy, which holds only in-frame ones; the method was immunoSEQ multiplex PCR. The sample lists hundreds of thousands of clones; roughly 80% were seen once. This chain links TRBV7-2 with TRBJ2-3, with D tentatively TRBD2 (6 bases). This sequence originates from a man aged 40-50 years who had been exposed to COVID-19. Sequenced sample: PBMCs or T cells enriched from blood (not recorded which). The CDR3 region is CASTGSRGSGVSTDTQYF. CDR3 sequence (DNA): TGTGCCAGCACTGGATCCCGGGGTAGCGGAGTTAGCACAGATACGCAGTATTTT.